This T cell receptor beta chain is from a study of blood T cell repertoires in COVID-19. Study details: Samples of COVID-19 (acute and convalescent) were obtained from the United States, Italy and Spain.

Trimming pared 6 bases from V and 1 base from J, leaving 16 bases between. CDR3 length equals 16 residues. CDR1 and CDR2 (germline): SNHLY, FYNNEI. Original methodology: Amplified reference gene primers provided the basis for estimating nucleated cell counts. TCRdb's table, derived via immunoSEQ multiplex PCR, lists solely in-frame clones and lacks some. V and J calls and clone size are copied from that table; D and trimming were computed from the DNA. Of around 200,000 clones in the sample, around 83% were seen once. Recruits, aged roughly 18 to 95 years, lived in around 24 US areas. Participants' reported clinical history set cohort assignment.

The chain employs TRBV2 and TRBJ1-5, with D unresolved. Sequencing input: PBMCs or T cells enriched from blood (not recorded which). The TCR was taken from a man between 40 and 49 years old who had recovered from COVID-19. The CDR3 region is CASRHGGSGSNQPQHF. In DNA, the CDR3 is TGTGCCAGCAGGCATGGAGGTAGTGGAAGCAATCAGCCCCAGCATTTT. The full variable domain, in which reference TRBV2 and TRBJ1-5 provide the parts outside the CDR3, is EPEVTQTPSHQVTQMGQEVILRCVPISNHLYFYWYRQILGQKVEFLVSFYNNEISEKSEIFDDQFSVERPDGSNFTLKIRSTKLEDSAMYFCASRHGGSGSNQPQHFGDGTRLSIL.